This T cell receptor (beta chain) was sequenced in a study of CD8+ T cells in alopecia areata. Treatment: oral pan-JAK inhibitor, 5-10 mg twice daily. Trimming took off 0 bases at V and 2 bases at J, with 13 bases between the two ends. The CDR3 covers 15 residues. CDR1 and CDR2 from the germline V gene are GTSNPN and SVGIG (reference sequence). Extracted from the samples, RNA was reverse transcribed into cDNA to serve as the sequencing template. Here immunoSEQ multiplex PCR was the method, and the copy in TCRdb shows in-frame clones only, minus some. The table includes 95,000 to 100,000 clones, roughly three fifths detected once.

The rearrangement links TRBV30 to TRBJ2-5, with TRBD1 as a possible D gene (5 bases). The specimen comprised CD8+ T cells sorted from blood, sampled at week 4, from a patient treated with tofacitinib. The TCR was taken from a human donor with alopecia areata. The CDR3 sequence: CAWSVPGSFQETQYF. The CDR3 nucleotides are TGTGCCTGGAGTGTACCAGGGTCGTTTCAAGAGACCCAGTACTTC.